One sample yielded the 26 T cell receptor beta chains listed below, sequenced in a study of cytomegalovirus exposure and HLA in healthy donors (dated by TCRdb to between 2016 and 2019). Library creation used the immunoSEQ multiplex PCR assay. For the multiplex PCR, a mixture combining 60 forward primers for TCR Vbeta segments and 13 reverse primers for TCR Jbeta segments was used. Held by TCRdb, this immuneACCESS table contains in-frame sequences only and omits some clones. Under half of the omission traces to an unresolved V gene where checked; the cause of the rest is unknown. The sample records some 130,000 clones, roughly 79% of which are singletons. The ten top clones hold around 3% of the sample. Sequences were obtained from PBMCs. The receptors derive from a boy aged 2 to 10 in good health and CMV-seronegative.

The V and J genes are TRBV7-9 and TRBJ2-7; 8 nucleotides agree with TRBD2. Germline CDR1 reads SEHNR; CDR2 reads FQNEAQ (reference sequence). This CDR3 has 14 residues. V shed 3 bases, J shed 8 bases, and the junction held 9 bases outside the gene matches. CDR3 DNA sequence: TGTGCCAGCAGCTTGGGGGGACTAGAGCCCCAGCAGTACGTC. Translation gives CASSLGGLEPQQYV.

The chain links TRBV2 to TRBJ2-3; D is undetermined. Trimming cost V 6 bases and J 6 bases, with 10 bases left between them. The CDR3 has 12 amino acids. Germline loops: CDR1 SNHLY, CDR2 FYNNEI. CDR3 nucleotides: TGTGCCAGCAGCCCCGCCAGGGATACGCAGTATTTT. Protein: CASSPARDTQYF.

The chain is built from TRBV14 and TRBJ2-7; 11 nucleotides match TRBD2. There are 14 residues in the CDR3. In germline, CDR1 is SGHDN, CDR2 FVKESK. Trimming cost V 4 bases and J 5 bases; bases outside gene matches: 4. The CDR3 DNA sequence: TGTGCCAGCAGCCTAGCGGGGGGGCCGGACGAGCAGTACTTC. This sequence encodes CASSLAGGPDEQYF.

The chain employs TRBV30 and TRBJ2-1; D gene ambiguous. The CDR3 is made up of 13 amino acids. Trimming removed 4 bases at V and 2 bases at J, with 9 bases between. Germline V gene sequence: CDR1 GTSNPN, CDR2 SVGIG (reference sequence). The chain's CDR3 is CAWTDLTYNEQFF. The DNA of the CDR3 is TGTGCCTGGACAGACTTGACCTACAATGAGCAGTTCTTC. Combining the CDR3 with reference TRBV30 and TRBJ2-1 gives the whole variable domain SQTIHQWPATLVQPVGSPLSLECTVEGTSNPNLYWYRQAAGRGLQLLFYSVGIGQISSEVPQNLSASRPQDRQFILSSKKLLLSDSGFYLCAWTDLTYNEQFFGPGTRLTVL.

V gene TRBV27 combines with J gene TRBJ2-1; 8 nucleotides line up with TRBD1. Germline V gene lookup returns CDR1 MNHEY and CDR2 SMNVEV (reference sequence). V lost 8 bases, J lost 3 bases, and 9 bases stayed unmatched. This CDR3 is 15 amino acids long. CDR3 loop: CASHPGGRSYNEQFF. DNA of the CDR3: TGTGCCAGCCACCCAGGGGGCCGGAGCTACAATGAGCAGTTCTTC.

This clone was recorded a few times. In DNA form, the CDR3 reads TGCGCCAGCAGCTTGAATGCAGGGGTAATGAAAGAGACCCAGTACTTC. This sequence encodes CASSLNAGVMKETQYF. This rearrangement joins TRBV5-1 to TRBJ2-5, with a tentative D call TRBD1 (6 bases). V lost 1 base and J 3 bases, leaving 16 bases between the germline ends. Germline V gives CDR1 SGHRS, CDR2 YFSETQ. The CDR3 sequence is 16 residues long.

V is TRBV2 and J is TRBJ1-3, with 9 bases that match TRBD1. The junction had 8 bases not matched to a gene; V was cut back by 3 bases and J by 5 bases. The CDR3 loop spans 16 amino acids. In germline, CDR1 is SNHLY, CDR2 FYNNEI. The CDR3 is CASSEQGTGQRNTIYF. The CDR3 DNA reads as TGTGCCAGCAGTGAGCAAGGGACAGGGCAGCGAAACACCATATATTTT.

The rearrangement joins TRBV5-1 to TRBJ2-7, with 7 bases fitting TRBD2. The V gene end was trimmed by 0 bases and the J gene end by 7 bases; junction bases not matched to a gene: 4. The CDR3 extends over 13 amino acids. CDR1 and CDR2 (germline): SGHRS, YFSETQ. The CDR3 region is CASSLALGGEQYV. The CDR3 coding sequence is TGCGCCAGCAGCTTGGCTCTCGGGGGGGAGCAGTACGTC.

The CDR3 is CAWRSGGSREFF. The DNA of the CDR3 is TGTGCCTGGCGATCTGGGGGGTCGAGGGAGTTCTTC. The chain is built from TRBV30 and TRBJ2-1; possibly TRBD2 for D (6 bases). CDR3 length: 12 residues. Trimming removed 5 bases from V and 14 bases from J, with 19 bases in between. The germline V gene has CDR1 GTSNPN and CDR2 SVGIG (reference sequence).

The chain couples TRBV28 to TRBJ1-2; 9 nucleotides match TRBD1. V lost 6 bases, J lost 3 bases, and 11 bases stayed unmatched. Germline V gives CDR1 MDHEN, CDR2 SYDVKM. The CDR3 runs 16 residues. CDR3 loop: CASSHNLGQGHYGYTF. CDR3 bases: TGTGCCAGCAGCCATAACTTGGGACAGGGTCACTATGGCTACACCTTC.

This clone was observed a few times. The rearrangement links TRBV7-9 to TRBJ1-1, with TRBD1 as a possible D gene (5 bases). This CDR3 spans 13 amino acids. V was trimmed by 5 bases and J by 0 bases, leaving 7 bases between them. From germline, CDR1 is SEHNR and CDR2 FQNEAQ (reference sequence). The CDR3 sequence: CASSPQVNTEAFF. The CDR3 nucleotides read TGTGCCAGCAGCCCACAGGTGAACACTGAAGCTTTCTTT.

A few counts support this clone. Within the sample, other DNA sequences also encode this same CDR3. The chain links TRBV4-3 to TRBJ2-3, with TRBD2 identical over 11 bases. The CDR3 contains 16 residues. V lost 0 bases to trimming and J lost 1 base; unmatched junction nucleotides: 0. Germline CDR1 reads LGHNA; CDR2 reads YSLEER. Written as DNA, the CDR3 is TGCGCCAGCAGCCAAGAACTAGCGGGGGGCACAGATACGCAGTATTTT. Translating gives CASSQELAGGTDTQYF.

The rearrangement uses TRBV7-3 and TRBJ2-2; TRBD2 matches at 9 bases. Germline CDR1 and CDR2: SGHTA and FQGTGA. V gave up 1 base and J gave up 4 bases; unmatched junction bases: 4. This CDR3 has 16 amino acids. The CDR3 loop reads CASSLSSGRVTGELFF. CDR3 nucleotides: TGTGCCAGCAGCTTAAGTAGCGGGAGAGTCACCGGGGAGCTGTTTTTT.

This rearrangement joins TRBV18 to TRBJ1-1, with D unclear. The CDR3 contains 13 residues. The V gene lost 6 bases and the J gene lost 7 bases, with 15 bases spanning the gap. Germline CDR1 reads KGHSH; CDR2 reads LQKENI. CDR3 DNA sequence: TGTGCCAGCTCTCACGGGAGTCTAATTGAAGCTTTCTTT. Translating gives CASSHGSLIEAFF.

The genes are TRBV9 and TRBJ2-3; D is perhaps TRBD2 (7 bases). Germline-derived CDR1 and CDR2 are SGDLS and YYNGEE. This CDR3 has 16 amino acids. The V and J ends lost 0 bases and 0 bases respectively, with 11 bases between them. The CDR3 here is CASSVDTGGSTDTQYF. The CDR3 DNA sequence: TGTGCCAGCAGCGTAGACACGGGGGGCAGCACAGATACGCAGTATTTT.

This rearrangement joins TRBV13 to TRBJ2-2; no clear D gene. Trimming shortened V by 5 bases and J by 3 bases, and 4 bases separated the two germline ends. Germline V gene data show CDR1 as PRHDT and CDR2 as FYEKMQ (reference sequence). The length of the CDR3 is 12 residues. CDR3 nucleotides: TGTGCCAGCAGCCGGGACACCGGGGAGCTGTTTTTT. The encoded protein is CASSRDTGELFF.

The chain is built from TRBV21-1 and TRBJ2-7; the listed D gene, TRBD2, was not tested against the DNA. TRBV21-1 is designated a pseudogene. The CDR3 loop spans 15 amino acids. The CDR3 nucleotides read TGTGCCAGCAGCAAAAGGGCTAGCGGGAGCTACGAGCAGTACGTC. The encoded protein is CASSKRASGSYEQYV.

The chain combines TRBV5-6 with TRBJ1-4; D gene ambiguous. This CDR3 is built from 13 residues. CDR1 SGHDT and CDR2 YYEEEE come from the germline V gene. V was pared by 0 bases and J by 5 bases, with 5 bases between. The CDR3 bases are TGTGCCAGCAGCTTGGGTCAGAATGAAAAACTGTTTTTT. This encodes CASSLGQNEKLFF.

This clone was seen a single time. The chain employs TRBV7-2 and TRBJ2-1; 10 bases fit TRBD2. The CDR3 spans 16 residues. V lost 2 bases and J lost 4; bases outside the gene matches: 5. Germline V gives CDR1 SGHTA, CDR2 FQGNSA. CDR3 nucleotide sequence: TGTGCCAGCAGCTTAAAGGCTAGCGGGAGATACAATGAGCAGTTCTTC. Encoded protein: CASSLKASGRYNEQFF.

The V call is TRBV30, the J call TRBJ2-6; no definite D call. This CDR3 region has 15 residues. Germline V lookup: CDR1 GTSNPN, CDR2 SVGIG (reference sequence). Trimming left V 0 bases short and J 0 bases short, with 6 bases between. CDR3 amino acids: CAWSVGISGANVLTF. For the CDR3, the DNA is TGTGCCTGGAGTGTGGGCATCTCTGGGGCCAACGTCCTGACTTTC. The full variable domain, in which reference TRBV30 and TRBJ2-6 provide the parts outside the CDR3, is SQTIHQWPATLVQPVGSPLSLECTVEGTSNPNLYWYRQAAGRGLQLLFYSVGIGQISSEVPQNLSASRPQDRQFILSSKKLLLSDSGFYLCAWSVGISGANVLTFGAGSRLTVL.

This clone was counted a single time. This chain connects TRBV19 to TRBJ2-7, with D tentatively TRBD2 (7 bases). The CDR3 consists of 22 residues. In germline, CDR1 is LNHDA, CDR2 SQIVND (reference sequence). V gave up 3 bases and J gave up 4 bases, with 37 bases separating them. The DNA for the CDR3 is TGTGCCAGTAGTATCGAGTTGGGGTGGGGCCGCAGGGGAGGGTTGATTAGGTACGAGCAGTACTTC. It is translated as CASSIELGWGRRGGLIRYEQYF.

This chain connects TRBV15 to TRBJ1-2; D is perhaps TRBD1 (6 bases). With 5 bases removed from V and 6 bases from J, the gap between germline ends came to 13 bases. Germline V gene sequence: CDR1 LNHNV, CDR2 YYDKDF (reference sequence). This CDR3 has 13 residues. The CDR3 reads CATSPDRIDGYTF. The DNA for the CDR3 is TGTGCCACCAGCCCGGACAGAATCGATGGCTACACCTTC.

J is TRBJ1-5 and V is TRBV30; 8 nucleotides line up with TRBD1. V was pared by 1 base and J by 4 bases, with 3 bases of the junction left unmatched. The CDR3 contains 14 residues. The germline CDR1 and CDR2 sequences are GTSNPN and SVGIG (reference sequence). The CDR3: CAWSATGANQPQHF. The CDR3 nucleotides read TGTGCCTGGAGTGCGACAGGGGCAAATCAGCCCCAGCATTTT.

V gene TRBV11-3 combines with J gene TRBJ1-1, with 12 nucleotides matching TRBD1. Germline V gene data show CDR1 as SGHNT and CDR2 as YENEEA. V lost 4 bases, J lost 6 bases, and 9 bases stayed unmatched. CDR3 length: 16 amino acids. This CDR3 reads CASSSGQGALGAEAFF. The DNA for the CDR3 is TGTGCCAGCAGCTCGGGACAGGGGGCGCTTGGGGCTGAAGCTTTCTTT.

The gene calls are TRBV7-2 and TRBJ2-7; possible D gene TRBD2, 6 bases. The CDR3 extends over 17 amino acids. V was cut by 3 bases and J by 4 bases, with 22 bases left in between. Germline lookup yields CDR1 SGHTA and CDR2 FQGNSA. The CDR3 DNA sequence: TGTGCCAGCAGCTTCGCCCCCGGCGGAGGGCCGGAATACGAGCAGTACTTC. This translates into CASSFAPGGGPEYEQYF.

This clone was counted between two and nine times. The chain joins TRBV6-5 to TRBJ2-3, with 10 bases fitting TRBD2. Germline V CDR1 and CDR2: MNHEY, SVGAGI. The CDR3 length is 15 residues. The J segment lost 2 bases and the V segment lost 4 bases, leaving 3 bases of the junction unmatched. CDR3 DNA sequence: TGTGCCAGCAGTTTAAGCGGGAGGGACACAGATACGCAGTATTTT. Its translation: CASSLSGRDTDTQYF.